The entry below gives a single T cell receptor (beta chain) sequence along with its context. Its recognized antigen is unknown. One base away there is no much larger clone; base qualities are not given. Using the deep immunoSEQ assay, TCR CDR3 regions were amplified from genomic DNA by multiplex PCR. Genomic DNA extracted from each cell subset was distributed evenly over all wells of several immunoSEQ 96-well plates, and each plate served as one replicate. For sorted subsets, each replicate PCR was loaded with approximately 0.2 ug genomic DNA, equivalent to about 33,000 T cell genomes. Purified libraries were measured with a Qubit 3.0 fluorometer, size-checked on a Bioanalyzer 2100, and measured again with the KAPA Library Quantification kit. Every immunoSEQ 96-well plate was sequenced on a separate single-read 150-cycle Illumina NextSeq 550 flow cell. From the authors' description of their analysis: Because only junctional sequences without quality scores were contained in the immunoSEQ output, filtering matching that applied to full-length reads could not be performed. To assign V/J genes and CDR3, sequences were annotated against IMGT germline references using PyIR, a Python wrapper for IgBLAST v1.9. Reads with weak V/J assignments (E-value above 1e-6), missing CDR3, stop codons, out-of-frame junctions, or ambiguous translated residues were removed. V3J clonotypes were defined as sequences sharing the same inferred V gene, J gene, and CDR3 amino acid sequence. Percentage overlap between repertoires was calculated by dividing the number of shared unique clonotypes by the size of the smaller repertoire. RTK rarefaction, the Chao1 estimator, and Recon v2.1 estimates of unobserved clonotypes were used to assess repertoire richness. OLGA was used to compute generation probabilities for all TCRbeta clonotypes that the gDNA method yielded from several donors. The immuneACCESS repertoire file appears here via TCRdb, limited to in-frame rearrangements. These files lack a portion of the clones; in checked studies, under half of the deficit traces to unresolved V genes, and the cause of the others is not known. That table gives V, J and clone size, and the DNA gave D and trimming. The sample table contains more than 1,200,000 clones; only one count was recorded for 98% of them. Approximately 0.4% of the sample lies in the top ten.

The CDR3 numbers 16 residues from cysteine through phenylalanine. Only the CDR3 DNA is retained, 48 bases long and in frame from the first base. The germline V gene (reference sequence) provides CDR1 WNHNN and CDR2 SYGVQD. Trimming at the junction amounts to 3 bases on V and 0 bases on J, and the germline ends lie 12 bases apart. This sample stems from a study of shared clonotypes between healthy human individuals (dated by TCRdb to about 2020). With respect to the entire study: Three men and a couple of women, aged 18 to 49 years, made up the cohort. For each donor, CD4 naive and CD4 memory were each run on three plates, CD8 naive on two plates, and CD8 memory on one plate. To estimate repertoire size and how much clonotypes are shared between individuals, the study performed deep sequencing of blood TCR repertoires from a few healthy adults. To increase sequencing depth and limit assay-specific biases, different laboratories used diverse techniques to prepare libraries and sequence TCR repertoires. Leukapheresis yielded between about 0.85 and 9 billion PBMCs per donor. Findings and caveats that apply to the study as a whole: When several donors were compared, the shared fraction of clonotypes was about 5.4% for naive CD4, 3% to 4% for naive CD8, 2.3% for memory CD4, and around 0.37% for memory CD8. Clonotypes shared by all four sorted-subset donors showed higher generation probabilities than non-shared clonotypes. Rarefaction of sorted-subset datasets indicated incomplete sequencing despite the large sequencing depth. Naive subsets generally had larger estimated clonotype richness than memory subsets did. Based on pairwise subsampling, the degree of clonotype sharing among donors was expected to be affected by sequencing depth. Because the study included only a small number of donors, the genetic and exposure-history diversity represented was limited. Sampling was restricted to blood, and TCR repertoires in tissues likely differ from the TCR repertoires found in blood.

The donors were healthy, HIV-negative adults with no recently reported acute infections or vaccinations. Every donor was a Caucasian adult residing in Nashville, Tennessee, USA. CD4+ T cells were enriched through magnetic negative selection, after which naive cells were positively selected on CD45RA and the remaining negative fraction served as the memory subset. After blood collection by leukapheresis, PBMCs were isolated using Ficoll-Histopaque density gradient centrifugation and then cryopreserved in the vapor phase of liquid nitrogen. Analytical flow cytometry was used to check the purity and quantity of each magnetically sorted T cell population. Each sorted fraction had its genomic DNA isolated and then quantified by UV absorbance on a Nanodrop 2000c.

The rearrangement combines TRBV10-1 with TRBJ2-1; the D gene cannot be named for sure. This clonotype originated in a man aged 25 to 40 in good health. Sequencing was done on a sample of naive CD4+ T cells sorted from blood. This specimen's cell subset or site label, per the study, means: CD45RA+ positively selected. In nucleotide form, the sequence is TGCGCCAGCAGTGAAGGGAAAACGAGCTCCTACAATGAGCAGTTCTTC. This yields the protein CASSEGKTSSYNEQFF.